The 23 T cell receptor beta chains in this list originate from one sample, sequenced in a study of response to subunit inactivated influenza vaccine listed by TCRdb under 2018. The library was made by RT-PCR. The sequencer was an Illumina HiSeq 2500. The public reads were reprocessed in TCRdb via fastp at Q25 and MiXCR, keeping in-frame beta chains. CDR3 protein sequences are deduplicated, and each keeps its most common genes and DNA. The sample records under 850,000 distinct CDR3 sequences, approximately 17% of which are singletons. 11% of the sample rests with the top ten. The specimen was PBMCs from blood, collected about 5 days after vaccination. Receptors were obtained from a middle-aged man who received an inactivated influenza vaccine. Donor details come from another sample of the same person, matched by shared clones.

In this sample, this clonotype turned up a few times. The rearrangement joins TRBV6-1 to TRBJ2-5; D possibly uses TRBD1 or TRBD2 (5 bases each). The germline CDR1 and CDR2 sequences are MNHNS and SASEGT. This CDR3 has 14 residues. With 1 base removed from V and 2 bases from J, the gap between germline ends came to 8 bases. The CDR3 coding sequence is TGTGCCAGCAGTGAAGTATGGGGGCAAGAGACCCAGTACTTC. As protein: CASSEVWGQETQYF.

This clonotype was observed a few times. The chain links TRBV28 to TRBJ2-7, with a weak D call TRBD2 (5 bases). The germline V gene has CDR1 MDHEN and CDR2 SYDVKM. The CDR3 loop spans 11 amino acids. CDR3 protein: CASASSYEQYF. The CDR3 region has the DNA TGTGCTAGCGCTTCCTCCTACGAGCAGTACTTC.

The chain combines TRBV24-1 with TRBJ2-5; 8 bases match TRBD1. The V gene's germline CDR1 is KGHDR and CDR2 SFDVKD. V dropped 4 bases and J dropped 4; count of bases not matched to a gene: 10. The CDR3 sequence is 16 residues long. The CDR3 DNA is TGTGCCACCAGTGAAACAGGGGGGAGGCTAGGAGAGACCCAGTACTTC. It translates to CATSETGGRLGETQYF.

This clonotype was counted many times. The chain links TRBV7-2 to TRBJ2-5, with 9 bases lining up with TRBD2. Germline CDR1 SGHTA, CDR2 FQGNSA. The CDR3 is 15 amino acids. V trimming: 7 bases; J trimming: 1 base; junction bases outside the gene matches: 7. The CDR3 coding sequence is TGTGCCAGCACCCTGACTAGCGGAGCCCAAGAGACCCAGTACTTC. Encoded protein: CASTLTSGAQETQYF.

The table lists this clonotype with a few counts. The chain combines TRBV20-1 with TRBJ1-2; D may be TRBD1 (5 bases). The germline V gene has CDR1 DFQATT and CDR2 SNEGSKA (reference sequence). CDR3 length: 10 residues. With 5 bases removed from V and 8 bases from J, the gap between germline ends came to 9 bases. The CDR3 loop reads CSAGATGYTF. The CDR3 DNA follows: TGCAGTGCTGGGGCCACGGGCTACACCTTC.

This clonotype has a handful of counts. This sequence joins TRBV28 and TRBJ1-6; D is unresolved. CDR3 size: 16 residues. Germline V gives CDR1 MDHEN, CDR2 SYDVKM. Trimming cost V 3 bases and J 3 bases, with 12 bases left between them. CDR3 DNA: TGTGCCAGCAGTTTCCCCTCCTGGGACTATAATTCACCCCTCCACTTT. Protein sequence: CASSFPSWDYNSPLHF.

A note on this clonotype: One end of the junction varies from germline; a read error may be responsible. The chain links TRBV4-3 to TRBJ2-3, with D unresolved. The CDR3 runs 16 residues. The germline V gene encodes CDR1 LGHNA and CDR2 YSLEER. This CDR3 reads CASSQGSGERGDTQNF. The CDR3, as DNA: TGCGCCAGCAGCCAAGGTAGTGGAGAAAGAGGAGATACGCAGAATTTT.

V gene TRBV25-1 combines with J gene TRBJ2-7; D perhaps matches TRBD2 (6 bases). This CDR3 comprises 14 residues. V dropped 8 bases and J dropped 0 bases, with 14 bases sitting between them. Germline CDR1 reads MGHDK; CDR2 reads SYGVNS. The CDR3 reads CASPGPGSSYEQYF. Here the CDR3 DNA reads TGTGCCAGCCCTGGCCCCGGGAGCTCCTACGAGCAGTACTTC.

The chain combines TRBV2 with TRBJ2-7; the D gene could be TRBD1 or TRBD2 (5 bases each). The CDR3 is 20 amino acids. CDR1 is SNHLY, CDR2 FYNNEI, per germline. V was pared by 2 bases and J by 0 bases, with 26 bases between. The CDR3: CASSEMGVGRRALSSYEQYF. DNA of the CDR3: TGTGCCAGCAGTGAAATGGGGGTAGGGCGGAGAGCGTTGAGCTCCTACGAGCAGTACTTC.

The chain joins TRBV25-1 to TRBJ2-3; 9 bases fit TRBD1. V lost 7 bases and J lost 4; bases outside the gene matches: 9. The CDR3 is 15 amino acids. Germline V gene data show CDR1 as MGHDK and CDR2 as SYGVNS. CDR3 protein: CASTQRGQGADTQYF. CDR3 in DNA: TGTGCCAGCACTCAAAGGGGACAGGGAGCAGATACGCAGTATTTT.

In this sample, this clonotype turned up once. The CDR3 here is CASSVLQDGTDTQYF. The CDR3 coding sequence is TGTGCCAGCAGCGTACTACAGGACGGCACAGATACGCAGTATTTT. The V call is TRBV9, the J call TRBJ2-3, with TRBD1 as a possible D gene (5 bases). The V gene's germline CDR1 is SGDLS and CDR2 YYNGEE. CDR3 length equals 15 residues. V dropped 1 base and J dropped 1 base, with 10 bases sitting between them.

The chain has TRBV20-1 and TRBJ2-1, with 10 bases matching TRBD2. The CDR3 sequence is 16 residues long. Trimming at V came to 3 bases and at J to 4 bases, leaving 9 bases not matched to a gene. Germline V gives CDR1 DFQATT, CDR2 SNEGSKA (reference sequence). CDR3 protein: CSARITGTSVYNEQFF. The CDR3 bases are TGCAGTGCTAGGATTACCGGGACTAGCGTATACAATGAGCAGTTCTTC.

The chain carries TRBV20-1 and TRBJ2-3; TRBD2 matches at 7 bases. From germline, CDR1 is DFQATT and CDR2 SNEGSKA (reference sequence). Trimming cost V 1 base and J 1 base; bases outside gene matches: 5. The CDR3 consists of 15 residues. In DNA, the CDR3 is TGCAGTGCTAGAGCCCCCAGCGGGGGCACAGATACGCAGTATTTT. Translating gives CSARAPSGGTDTQYF.

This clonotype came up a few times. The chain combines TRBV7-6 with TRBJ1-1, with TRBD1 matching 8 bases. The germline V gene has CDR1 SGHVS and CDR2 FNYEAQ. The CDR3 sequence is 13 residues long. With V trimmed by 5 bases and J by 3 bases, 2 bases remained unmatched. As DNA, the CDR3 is TGTGCCAGCAGCCACAGGGGGTACACTGAAGCTTTCTTT. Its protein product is CASSHRGYTEAFF.

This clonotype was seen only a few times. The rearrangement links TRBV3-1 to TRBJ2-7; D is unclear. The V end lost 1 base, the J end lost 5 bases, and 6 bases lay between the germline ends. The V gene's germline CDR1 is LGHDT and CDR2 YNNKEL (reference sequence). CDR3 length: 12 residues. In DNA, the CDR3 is TGTGCCAGCAGCCAAGTAAGCAACGAGCAGTACTTC. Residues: CASSQVSNEQYF.

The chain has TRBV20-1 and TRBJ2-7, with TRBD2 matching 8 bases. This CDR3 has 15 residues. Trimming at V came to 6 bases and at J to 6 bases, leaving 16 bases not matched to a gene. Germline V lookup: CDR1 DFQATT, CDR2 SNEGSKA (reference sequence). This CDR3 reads CSAQSLAGVDFEQYF. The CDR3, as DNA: TGCAGTGCCCAATCCCTAGCGGGTGTCGACTTCGAGCAGTACTTC.

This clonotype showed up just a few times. The CDR3 region is CASSYNHMETQYF. The CDR3 DNA reads TGTGCCAGCAGTTACAACCATATGGAGACCCAGTACTTC. The chain carries TRBV6-2 or TRBV6-3 and TRBJ2-5; D remains unclear. CDR3 size: 13 residues. Trimming removed 2 bases from V and 5 bases from J, with 9 bases in between. Germline CDR1 reads MNHEY; CDR2 reads SVGEGT.

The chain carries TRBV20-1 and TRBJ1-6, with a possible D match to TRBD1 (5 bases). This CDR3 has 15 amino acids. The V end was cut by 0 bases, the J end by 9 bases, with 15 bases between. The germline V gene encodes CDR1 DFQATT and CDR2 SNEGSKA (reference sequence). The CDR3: CSARDREGWSSPLHF. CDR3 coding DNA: TGCAGTGCTAGAGACCGAGAGGGGTGGAGTTCACCCCTCCACTTT.

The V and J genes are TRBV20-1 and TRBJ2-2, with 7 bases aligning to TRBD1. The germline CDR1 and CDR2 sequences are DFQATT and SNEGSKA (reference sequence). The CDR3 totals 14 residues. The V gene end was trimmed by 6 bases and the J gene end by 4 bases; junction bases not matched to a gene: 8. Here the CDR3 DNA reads TGCAGTGCCATAGACAGGGAGAGCACCGGGGAGCTGTTTTTT. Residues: CSAIDRESTGELFF.

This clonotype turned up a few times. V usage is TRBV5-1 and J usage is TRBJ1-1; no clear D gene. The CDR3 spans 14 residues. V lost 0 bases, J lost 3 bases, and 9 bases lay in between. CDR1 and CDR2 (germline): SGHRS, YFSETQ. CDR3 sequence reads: CASSLEGGDTEAFF. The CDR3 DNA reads TGCGCCAGCAGCTTGGAGGGTGGGGACACTGAAGCTTTCTTT.

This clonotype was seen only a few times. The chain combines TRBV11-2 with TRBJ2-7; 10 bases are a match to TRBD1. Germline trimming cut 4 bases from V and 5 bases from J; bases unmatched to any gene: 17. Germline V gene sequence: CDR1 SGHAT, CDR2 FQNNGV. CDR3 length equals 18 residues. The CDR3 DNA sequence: TGTGCCAGCAGCTCCTTAATCCTCCTCGGACAGGGGGGTGACGAGCAGTACTTC. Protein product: CASSSLILLGQGGDEQYF.

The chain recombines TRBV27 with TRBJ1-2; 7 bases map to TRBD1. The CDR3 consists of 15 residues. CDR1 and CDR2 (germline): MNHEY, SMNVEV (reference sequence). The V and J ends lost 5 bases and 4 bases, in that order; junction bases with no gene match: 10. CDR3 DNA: TGTGCCAGCAGTCCGGGACAGCAATTGGGCTATGGCTACACCTTC. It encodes CASSPGQQLGYGYTF.

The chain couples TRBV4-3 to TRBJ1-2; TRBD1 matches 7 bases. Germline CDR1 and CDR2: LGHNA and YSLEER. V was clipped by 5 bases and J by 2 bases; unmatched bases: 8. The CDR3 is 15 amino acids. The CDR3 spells CASSRDSGENYGYTF. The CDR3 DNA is TGCGCCAGCAGCAGGGACAGCGGAGAGAACTATGGCTACACCTTC.